Listed here are 8 T cell receptor beta chains from one sample, sequenced in a study of CD8+ T cells in alopecia areata (dated 2018 in TCRdb). The library was made by the immunoSEQ multiplex PCR assay. For TCR sequencing, RNA was extracted from every sample and reverse transcribed into cDNA to serve as template. The clones in this table, taken by TCRdb from immuneACCESS, are in-frame only. Not every clone is retained; where verified, under half of the shortfall comes from an unresolved V gene, and the cause of the rest is unknown. This sample holds approximately 300,000 clones; over 45% were observed only once. The top ten hold about 1.7% of the sample. The sample's time point label is to be understood as: roughly 24 weeks on oral tofacitinib. What the treatment or condition label conveys for this sample: oral pan-JAK inhibitor, 5-10 mg twice daily. The input for sequencing was CD4+ T cells sorted from blood, taken at week 24, from a patient treated with tofacitinib. These receptor sequences come from a human donor with alopecia areata.

The chain employs TRBV23-1 and TRBJ2-7, with D unresolved. TRBV23-1 is filed as an ORF, its function uncertain. CDR3 size: 14 residues. Trimming removed 5 bases at V and 3 bases at J, with 14 bases between. CDR3 loop: CASSKTCVDYEQYF. As DNA, the CDR3 is TGCGCCAGCAGTAAGACATGCGTAGACTACGAGCAGTACTTC.

The rearrangement links TRBV28 to TRBJ1-2; 7 bases are a match to TRBD1. CDR1 MDHEN and CDR2 SYDVKM come from the germline V gene. This CDR3 contains 14 residues. With 7 bases clipped from V and 4 bases from J, the junction kept 9 bases outside the gene matches. The DNA for the CDR3 is TGTGCCAGCACCCTGGGAGGGGGCGGCTATGGCTACACCTTC. Its translation is CASTLGGGGYGYTF.

There are a few counts of this clone. This chain uses TRBV29-1 with TRBJ2-3; D not resolved. The CDR3 spans 14 residues. Trimming stripped 5 bases from V and 0 bases from J, with 12 bases between. In germline, CDR1 is SQVTM, CDR2 ANQGSEA. CDR3 sequence: CSVRSPGSTDTQYF. CDR3 DNA: TGCAGCGTTAGGTCCCCGGGTAGCACAGATACGCAGTATTTT.

This clone was picked up a small number of times. The chain links TRBV5-6 to TRBJ1-1, with D perhaps TRBD1 (6 bases). CDR3 size: 15 residues. Trimming stripped 0 bases from V and 0 bases from J, with 9 bases between. Germline CDR1 is SGHDT and CDR2 is YYEEEE. This chain's CDR3 is CASSLAGGMNTEAFF. The CDR3 DNA reads TGTGCCAGCAGCTTGGCCGGGGGCATGAACACTGAAGCTTTCTTT.

This clone was counted a few times. V and J are TRBV7-9 and TRBJ1-1, with a tentative D call TRBD1 (6 bases). From germline, CDR1 is SEHNR and CDR2 FQNEAQ (reference sequence). This CDR3 comprises 14 residues. The V end lost 2 bases, the J end lost 5 bases, and 12 bases lay between the germline ends. CDR3 sequence: CASSLKQGKTEAFF. The CDR3 nucleotides read TGTGCCAGCAGCTTAAAGCAGGGGAAGACTGAAGCTTTCTTT.

The chain couples TRBV5-1 to TRBJ1-3; D may be TRBD1 (5 bases). Looked up from germline, CDR1 is SGHRS and CDR2 is YFSETQ. Trimming took off 4 bases at V and 1 base at J, with 21 bases between the two ends. The CDR3 is 18 residues long. CDR3 nucleotide sequence: TGCGCCAGCAGCGGTGACCCCCGACAGTTTGAGTCTGGAAACACCATATATTTT. Its protein product is CASSGDPRQFESGNTIYF.

This clone was detected a few times. V is TRBV2 and J is TRBJ2-5; no firm D call. The CDR3 runs to 13 residues. CDR1 SNHLY and CDR2 FYNNEI come from the germline V gene. V gave up 5 bases and J gave up 4 bases, with 11 bases separating them. The CDR3: CASSYSAGETQYF. CDR3 DNA sequence: TGTGCCAGCAGTTATAGTGCAGGAGAGACCCAGTACTTC.

The rearrangement uses TRBV5-4 and TRBJ2-5; 11 nucleotides match TRBD1. Germline V CDR1 and CDR2: SGHNT, YYREEE (reference sequence). The V and J ends lost 0 bases and 5 bases, in that order; junction bases with no gene match: 9. The CDR3 is made up of 17 amino acids. CDR3 DNA: TGTGCCAGCAGCTTGGGGCGGACAGGGGGCGTCGGGGAGACCCAGTACTTC. The encoded protein is CASSLGRTGGVGETQYF.